This T cell receptor (beta chain) emerged from a study of blood T cell repertoires in COVID-19. About the study: T cells, B-cell-depleted T cells, or PBMCs provided the cDNA or gDNA that served as material.

Some clones are missing from TCRdb's copy, which holds only in-frame ones; the method was immunoSEQ multiplex PCR. The sample holds 250,000 to 350,000 clones, less than 90% seen once. Recruits, aged roughly 18 to 95 years, lived in some 25 US areas. Per germline, CDR1 GTSNPN and CDR2 SVGIG (reference sequence). The CDR3 contains 17 residues. V was shortened by 0 bases and J by 5 bases, with 22 bases between the two germline ends. The chain links TRBV30 to TRBJ1-1; D perhaps matches TRBD1 (6 bases). The clonotype was recovered from a woman in her forties or fifties who had recovered from COVID-19. The sequencing sample was made of PBMCs or T cells enriched from blood (not recorded which). Written as DNA, the CDR3 is TGTGCCTGGAGTGTAGGGGGGGTTGTTCTGGGGCGGACTGAAGCTTTCTTT. It translates to CAWSVGGVVLGRTEAFF.